The 20 T cell receptor beta chains listed next were all sequenced from one sample in a study of CD8+ T cells in alopecia areata. RNA, once extracted, was reverse transcribed into cDNA for use as the sequencing template. Profiled with immunoSEQ multiplex PCR; TCRdb holds only in-frame clones, not every one. Of some 200,000 clones in the sample, 59% were seen once. The sample consisted of CD4+ T cells sorted from blood, taken at week 0. These receptors came from a human donor with alopecia areata.

The chain has TRBV29-1 and TRBJ2-7, with D possibly being TRBD1 (6 bases). CDR1 and CDR2 (germline): SQVTM, ANQGSEA. The V gene lost 4 bases and the J gene lost 1 base, with 11 bases spanning the gap. The CDR3 spans 13 residues. The CDR3 here is CSVARQASYEQYF. In DNA, the CDR3 is TGCAGCGTTGCCCGACAGGCATCCTACGAGCAGTACTTC.

The CDR3 sequence: CASSTGDRLGSPLHF. In DNA, the CDR3 is TGTGCCAGCAGTACAGGGGACCGCCTAGGTTCACCCCTCCACTTT. The gene calls are TRBV25-1 and TRBJ1-6; the match to TRBD1 covers 7 bases. The CDR3 covers 15 residues. Looked up from germline, CDR1 is MGHDK and CDR2 is SYGVNS. The V gene end was trimmed by 5 bases and the J gene end by 9 bases; junction bases not matched to a gene: 10.

V usage is TRBV4-1 and J usage is TRBJ2-5, with D uncertain. This CDR3 has 14 amino acids. Germline V gives CDR1 MGHRA, CDR2 YSYEKL. The ends were cut back, 4 bases at V and 0 bases at J, with 9 bases in the middle. The CDR3 DNA reads TGCGCCAGCAGCCGCGATACAGACCAAGAGACCCAGTACTTC. The encoded protein is CASSRDTDQETQYF.

Notes on this clone: Other DNA sequences in the sample encode the same CDR3. V and J are TRBV5-1 and TRBJ2-2; the match to TRBD1 covers 7 bases. Germline V gene sequence: CDR1 SGHRS, CDR2 YFSETQ. J lost 0 bases, V lost 5 bases, and 4 bases had no gene match. This CDR3 comprises 15 residues. The CDR3 coding sequence is TGCGCCAGCAGTCCCGGGACAGCGAACACCGGGGAGCTGTTTTTT. It yields the protein CASSPGTANTGELFF. The complete variable domain, with remaining parts taken from reference TRBV5-1 and TRBJ2-2, reads KAGVTQTPRYLIKTRGQQVTLSCSPISGHRSVSWYQQTPGQGLQFLFEYFSETQRNKGNFPGRFSGRQFSNSRSEMNVSTLELGDSALYLCASSPGTANTGELFFGEGSRLTVL.

The V call is TRBV6-5, the J call TRBJ2-7; TRBD2 aligns across 7 bases. The CDR3 extends over 15 amino acids. CDR1 is MNHEY and CDR2 is SVGAGI in the germline V gene. V was pared by 4 bases and J by 3 bases, with 9 bases of the junction left unmatched. The CDR3 here is CASSWGGSPLYEQYF. CDR3 in DNA: TGTGCCAGCAGTTGGGGGGGTTCCCCGCTCTACGAGCAGTACTTC.

In this sample, this clone turned up a few times. The rearrangement uses TRBV6-1 and TRBJ1-1; possibly TRBD1 for D (5 bases). The CDR3 has 15 amino acids. Trimming stripped 6 bases from V and 4 bases from J, with 18 bases between. The V gene's germline CDR1 is MNHNS and CDR2 SASEGT. This chain's CDR3 is CASSAGTTAVTEAFF. CDR3 in DNA: TGTGCCAGCAGCGCAGGGACTACGGCTGTCACTGAAGCTTTCTTT.

The chain couples TRBV30 to TRBJ2-1; TRBD2 agrees at 11 bases. This CDR3 spans 17 amino acids. Germline CDR1 and CDR2: GTSNPN and SVGIG (reference sequence). Germline trimming cut 3 bases from V and 7 bases from J; bases unmatched to any gene: 14. CDR3 region: CAWRTSGDTLLRNEQFF. The CDR3 DNA is TGTGCCTGGAGGACTAGCGGGGATACTTTGCTGAGGAATGAGCAGTTCTTC.

The chain carries TRBV19 and TRBJ1-5; the D is unclear. In germline, CDR1 is LNHDA, CDR2 SQIVND (reference sequence). The CDR3 is made up of 12 amino acids. V lost 1 base, J lost 6 bases, and 4 bases lay in between. CDR3 sequence (DNA): TGTGCCAGTAGTATAGGGGGTCAGCCCCAGCATTTT. Its protein is CASSIGGQPQHF.

The genes are TRBV7-2 and TRBJ2-5; tentatively, D is TRBD2 (6 bases). CDR1 and CDR2 (germline): SGHTA, FQGNSA. The CDR3 covers 15 residues. The V end lost 5 bases, the J end lost 7 bases, and 20 bases lay between the germline ends. The CDR3 DNA reads as TGTGCCAGCAGCGAAACTAGCCCCCTCATGAGGACCCAGTACTTC. Its translation is CASSETSPLMRTQYF.

The chain couples TRBV30 to TRBJ1-5, with D uncertain. The germline V gene encodes CDR1 GTSNPN and CDR2 SVGIG (reference sequence). V lost 1 base, J lost 4 bases, and 14 bases lay in between. CDR3 length equals 15 residues. CDR3 in DNA: TGTGCCTGGAGTGCCGGGCAGGAGTTAAATCAGCCCCAGCATTTT. Translation gives CAWSAGQELNQPQHF. Together with reference TRBV30 and TRBJ1-5, the CDR3 gives the full variable domain: SQTIHQWPATLVQPVGSPLSLECTVEGTSNPNLYWYRQAAGRGLQLLFYSVGIGQISSEVPQNLSASRPQDRQFILSSKKLLLSDSGFYLCAWSAGQELNQPQHFGDGTRLSIL.

The sample holds one count of this clone. The chain couples TRBV5-6 to TRBJ1-2; D possibly corresponds to TRBD1 (6 bases). CDR3 length: 15 residues. CDR1 and CDR2 (germline): SGHDT, YYEEEE. The ends were cut back, 4 bases at V and 4 bases at J, with 17 bases in the middle. This CDR3 is CASSQGHSSGYGYTF. CDR3 coding DNA: TGTGCCAGCAGCCAGGGACACTCCTCCGGCTATGGCTACACCTTC.

This clone was seen a handful of times. The sample carries other DNA sequences with the same CDR3. The CDR3 reads CSVETGLYEQYF. In DNA, the CDR3 is TGCAGCGTTGAAACAGGGCTGTACGAGCAGTACTTC. V is TRBV29-1 and J is TRBJ2-7, with D tentatively TRBD1 (6 bases). This CDR3 is built from 12 residues. Trimming removed 2 bases at V and 4 bases at J, with 9 bases between. Germline CDR1 reads SQVTM; CDR2 reads ANQGSEA.

The chain is built from TRBV28 and TRBJ1-2, with D perhaps matching TRBD1 (5 bases). This CDR3 region has 14 residues. Trimming left V 4 bases short and J 4 bases short, with 13 bases between. CDR1 is MDHEN and CDR2 is SYDVKM in the germline V gene. Here the CDR3 DNA reads TGTGCCAGCAGTTCACTCGACAGTCTCTATGGCTACACCTTC. Translated, it gives CASSSLDSLYGYTF.

This clone was seen more than once but under ten times. V and J are TRBV29-1 and TRBJ2-7, with D hard to call. CDR3 length: 11 amino acids. V lost 5 bases and J 11 bases, leaving 16 bases between the germline ends. Germline CDR1 is SQVTM and CDR2 is ANQGSEA. The DNA for the CDR3 is TGCAGCGTTACTTCCGGAGCCCAGGAGTACTTC. It codes for CSVTSGAQEYF.

The rearrangement links TRBV5-6 to TRBJ1-2, with D hard to call. Between the trimmed V and J ends, which lost 1 base and 1 base, there was a span of 8 bases. Germline CDR1 and CDR2: SGHDT and YYEEEE. This CDR3 is 14 amino acids long. The CDR3 loop is CASSLKSDNYGYTF. The DNA of the CDR3 is TGTGCCAGCAGCTTGAAATCGGATAACTATGGCTACACCTTC.

This clone appeared a single time. The V and J genes are TRBV30 and TRBJ1-4; 7 nucleotides align to TRBD1. There are 12 residues in the CDR3. Germline V lookup: CDR1 GTSNPN, CDR2 SVGIG (reference sequence). V was clipped by 8 bases and J by 8 bases; unmatched bases: 8. CDR3 in DNA: TGTGCCCACTCGTTACAGGGGGAAAAACTGTTTTTT. This codes for CAHSLQGEKLFF.

This chain links TRBV19 with TRBJ2-7; perhaps TRBD1 as D (5 bases). This CDR3 has 13 residues. Germline loops: CDR1 LNHDA, CDR2 SQIVND (reference sequence). Trimming shortened V by 3 bases and J by 3 bases, and 9 bases separated the two germline ends. CDR3 nucleotides: TGTGCCAGTAGTATGGCGCAGGGCTACGAGCAGTACTTC. It specifies CASSMAQGYEQYF.

The gene calls are TRBV27 and TRBJ2-5, with D uncertain. CDR1 is MNHEY and CDR2 is SMNVEV in the germline V gene (reference sequence). V was cut by 0 bases and J by 2 bases, with 13 bases left in between. The CDR3 loop spans 16 amino acids. CDR3 DNA: TGTGCCAGCAGTTTATCAATGATAGGAGATCAAGAGACCCAGTACTTC. It is translated as CASSLSMIGDQETQYF.

For the CDR3, the DNA is TGCAGCGTTGGACAATTGCCGGGGACAGATACGCAGTATTTT. As protein: CSVGQLPGTDTQYF. The chain couples TRBV29-1 to TRBJ2-3; a weak D match, TRBD2 (5 bases). This CDR3 has 14 residues. V lost 4 bases to trimming and J lost 3 bases, with 14 bases between them. Germline CDR1 is SQVTM and CDR2 is ANQGSEA.

This clone was counted a few times. The CDR3 loop is CASGRTDGWEKLFF. As DNA, the CDR3 is TGTGCTAGTGGCCGCACGGACGGATGGGAAAAACTGTTTTTT. V and J are TRBV12-5 and TRBJ1-4; the D is unclear. Trimming removed 6 bases at V and 8 bases at J, with 16 bases between. Looked up from germline, CDR1 is LGHNT and CDR2 is FRNRAP. The CDR3 is 14 residues long.